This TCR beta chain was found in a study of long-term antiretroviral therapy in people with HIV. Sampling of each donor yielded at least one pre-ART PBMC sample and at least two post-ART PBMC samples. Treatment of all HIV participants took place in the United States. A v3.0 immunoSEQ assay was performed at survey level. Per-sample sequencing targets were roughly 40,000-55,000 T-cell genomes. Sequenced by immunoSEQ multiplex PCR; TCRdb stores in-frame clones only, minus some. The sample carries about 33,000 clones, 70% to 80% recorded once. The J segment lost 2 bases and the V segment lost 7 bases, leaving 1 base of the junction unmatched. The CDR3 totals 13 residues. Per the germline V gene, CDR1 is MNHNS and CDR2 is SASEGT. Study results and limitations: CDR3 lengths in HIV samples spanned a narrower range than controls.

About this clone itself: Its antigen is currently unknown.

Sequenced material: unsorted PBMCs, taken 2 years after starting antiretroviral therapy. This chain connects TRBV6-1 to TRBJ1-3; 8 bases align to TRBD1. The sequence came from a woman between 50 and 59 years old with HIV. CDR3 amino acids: CASKQGAGNTIYF. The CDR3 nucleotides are TGTGCCAGCAAACAGGGGGCTGGAAACACCATATATTTT.